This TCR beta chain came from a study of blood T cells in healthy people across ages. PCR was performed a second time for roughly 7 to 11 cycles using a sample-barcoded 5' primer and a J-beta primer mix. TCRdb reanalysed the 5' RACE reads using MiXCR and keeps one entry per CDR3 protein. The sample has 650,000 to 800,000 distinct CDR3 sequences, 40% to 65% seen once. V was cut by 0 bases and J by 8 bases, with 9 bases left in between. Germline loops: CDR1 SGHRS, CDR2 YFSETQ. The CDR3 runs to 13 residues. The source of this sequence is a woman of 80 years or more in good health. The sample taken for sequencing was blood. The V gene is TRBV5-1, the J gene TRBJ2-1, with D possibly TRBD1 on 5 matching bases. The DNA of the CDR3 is TGCGCCAGCAGCTTGGCCAGGGTAGATGAGCAGTTCTTC. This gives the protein CASSLARVDEQFF.